This T cell receptor beta chain was documented in a study of response to subunit inactivated influenza vaccine (dated 2018 in TCRdb). Study-level background: To follow how T cells responded to a trivalent subunit inactivated influenza vaccine, the researchers relied on deep quantitative profiling of the T cell receptor repertoire.

Libraries were prepared through RT-PCR. Sequencing took place on an Illumina HiSeq 2500. TCRdb redid the processing of the public reads, applying fastp at Q25 and MiXCR, and retained in-frame beta chains. Merged by CDR3 protein, the rows form single entries marked with the most common genes and DNA. Counted in this sample were 400,000 to 650,000 distinct CDR3 sequences; roughly 7.9% of them appeared once. The top ten constitute roughly 13% of the sample. The CDR3 sequence holds 14 residues, the cysteine and phenylalanine included. The only DNA kept is the CDR3, 42 bases in frame from the first base. V and J are trimmed by 4 bases and 4 bases, and the gene matches miss 6 bases of the junction. CDR1 is given as SEHNR and CDR2 as FQNEAQ, both from the germline V gene (reference sequence). Overall study outcomes, separate from this receptor: The authors suggested that each seasonal influenza vaccination may recruit only a limited number of new T cells.

There are a few counts of this clonotype. Its cognate antigen has yet to be identified. The input lacks base qualities; no much larger clone sits a single base away. The sample here was PBMCs from blood, taken about 24 months after vaccination. The rearrangement combines TRBV7-9 with TRBJ1-1; TRBD1 fits 7 bases in the junction. The clonotype originates from a man aged 45 to 75 who received an inactivated influenza vaccine. Donor details come from another sample of the same person, matched by shared clones. The CDR3 region reads CASSSQGLSTEAFF. The DNA sequence follows: TGTGCCAGCAGCTCACAGGGGCTGAGCACTGAAGCTTTCTTT.